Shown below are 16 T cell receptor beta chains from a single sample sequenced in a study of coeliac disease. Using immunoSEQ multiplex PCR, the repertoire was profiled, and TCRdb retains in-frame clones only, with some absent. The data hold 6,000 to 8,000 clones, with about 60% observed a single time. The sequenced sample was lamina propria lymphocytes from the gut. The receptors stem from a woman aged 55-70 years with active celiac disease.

CDR3 DNA: TGTGCCAGCAGCTCCAGGGGGAGCGGCACAGATACGCAGTATTTT. Protein sequence: CASSSRGSGTDTQYF. The V gene is TRBV6-5, the J gene TRBJ2-3; TRBD1 agrees at 7 bases. The J segment lost 1 base and the V segment lost 6 bases, leaving 7 bases of the junction unmatched. Germline-derived CDR1 and CDR2 are MNHEY and SVGAGI. There are 15 residues in the CDR3.

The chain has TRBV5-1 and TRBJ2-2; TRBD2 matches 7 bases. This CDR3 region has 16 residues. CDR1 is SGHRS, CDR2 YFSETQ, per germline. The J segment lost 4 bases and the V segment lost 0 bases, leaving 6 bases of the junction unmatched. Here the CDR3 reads CASSLGSSGGTGELFF. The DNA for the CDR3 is TGCGCCAGCAGCTTGGGCAGCTCGGGGGGCACCGGGGAGCTGTTTTTT. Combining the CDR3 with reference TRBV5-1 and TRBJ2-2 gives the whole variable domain KAGVTQTPRYLIKTRGQQVTLSCSPISGHRSVSWYQQTPGQGLQFLFEYFSETQRNKGNFPGRFSGRQFSNSRSEMNVSTLELGDSALYLCASSLGSSGGTGELFFGEGSRLTVL.

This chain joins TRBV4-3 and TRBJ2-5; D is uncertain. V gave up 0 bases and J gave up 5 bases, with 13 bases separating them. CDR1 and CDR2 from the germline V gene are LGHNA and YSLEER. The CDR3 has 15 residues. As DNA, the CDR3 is TGCGCCAGCAGCCAAGATAAGCTTCCCGGGGAGACCCAGTACTTC. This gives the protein CASSQDKLPGETQYF.

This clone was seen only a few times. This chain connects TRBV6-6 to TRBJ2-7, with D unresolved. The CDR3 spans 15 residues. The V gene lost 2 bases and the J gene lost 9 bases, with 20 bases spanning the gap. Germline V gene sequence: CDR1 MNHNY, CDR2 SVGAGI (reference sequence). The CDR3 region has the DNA TGTGCCAGCAGTTACCGATGGATCTCCGTCCAGGTGCAGTACTTC. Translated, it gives CASSYRWISVQVQYF.

CDR3 loop: CASSLTGTGVEGTDTQYF. The CDR3 DNA reads as TGTGCCAGCAGCTTAACCGGGACAGGGGTAGAGGGCACAGATACGCAGTATTTT. The chain links TRBV7-2 to TRBJ2-3; 10 bases agree with TRBD1. This CDR3 spans 18 amino acids. CDR1 and CDR2 from the germline V gene are SGHTA and FQGNSA. The V segment lost 2 bases and the J segment 1 base; nucleotides outside the gene matches: 9.

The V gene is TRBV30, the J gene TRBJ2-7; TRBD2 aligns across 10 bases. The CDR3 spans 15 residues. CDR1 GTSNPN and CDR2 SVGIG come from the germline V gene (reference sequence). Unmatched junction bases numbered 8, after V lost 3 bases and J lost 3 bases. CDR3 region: CAWRVLAGVHYEQYF. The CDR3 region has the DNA TGTGCCTGGAGGGTCCTAGCGGGAGTACACTACGAGCAGTACTTC.

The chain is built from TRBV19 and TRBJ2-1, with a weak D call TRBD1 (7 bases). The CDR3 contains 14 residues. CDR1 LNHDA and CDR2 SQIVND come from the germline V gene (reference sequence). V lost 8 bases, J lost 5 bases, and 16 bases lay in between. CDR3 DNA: TGTGCCAGTGGACAGGCGGGACGCAACAATGAGCAGTTCTTC. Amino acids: CASGQAGRNNEQFF.

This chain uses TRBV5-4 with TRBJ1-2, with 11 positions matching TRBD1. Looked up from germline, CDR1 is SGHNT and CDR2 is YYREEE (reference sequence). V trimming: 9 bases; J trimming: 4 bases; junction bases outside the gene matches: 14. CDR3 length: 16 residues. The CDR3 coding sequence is TGTGCCACCCTTCCCACCCGGGACAGGGGGTCCTATGGCTACACCTTC. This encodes CATLPTRDRGSYGYTF.

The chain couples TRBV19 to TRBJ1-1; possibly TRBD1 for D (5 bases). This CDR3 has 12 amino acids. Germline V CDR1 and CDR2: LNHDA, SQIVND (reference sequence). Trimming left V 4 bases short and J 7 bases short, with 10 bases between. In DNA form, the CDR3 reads TGTGCCAGTAGTAACGGGGGATTTGAAGCTTTCTTT. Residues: CASSNGGFEAFF.

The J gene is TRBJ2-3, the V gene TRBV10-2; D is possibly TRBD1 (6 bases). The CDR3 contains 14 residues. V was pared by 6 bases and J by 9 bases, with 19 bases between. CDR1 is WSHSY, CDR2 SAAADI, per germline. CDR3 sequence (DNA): TGCGCCAGCAGGTCGACAGGCCCGGACGGGACGCAGTATTTT. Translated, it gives CASRSTGPDGTQYF.

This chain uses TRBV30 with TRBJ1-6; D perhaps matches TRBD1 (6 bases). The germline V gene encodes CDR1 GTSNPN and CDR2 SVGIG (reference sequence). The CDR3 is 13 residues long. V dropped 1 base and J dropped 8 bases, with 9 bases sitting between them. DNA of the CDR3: TGTGCCTGGAGTGGGACAGCGGATTCACCCCTCCACTTT. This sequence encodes CAWSGTADSPLHF. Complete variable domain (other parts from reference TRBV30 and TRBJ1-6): SQTIHQWPATLVQPVGSPLSLECTVEGTSNPNLYWYRQAAGRGLQLLFYSVGIGQISSEVPQNLSASRPQDRQFILSSKKLLLSDSGFYLCAWSGTADSPLHFGNGTRLTVT.

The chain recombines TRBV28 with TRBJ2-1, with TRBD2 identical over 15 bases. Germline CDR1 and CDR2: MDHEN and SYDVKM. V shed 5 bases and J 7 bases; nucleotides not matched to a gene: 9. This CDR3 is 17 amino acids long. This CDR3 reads CASSLLRTSGRGNEQFF. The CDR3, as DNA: TGTGCCAGCAGTCTCCTTCGGACTAGCGGGAGGGGGAATGAGCAGTTCTTC.

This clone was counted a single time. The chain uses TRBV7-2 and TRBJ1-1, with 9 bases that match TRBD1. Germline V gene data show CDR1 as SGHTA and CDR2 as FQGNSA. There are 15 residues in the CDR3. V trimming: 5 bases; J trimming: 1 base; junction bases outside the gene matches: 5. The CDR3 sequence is CASSLRDRENTEAFF. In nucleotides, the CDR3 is TGTGCCAGCAGCCTCCGGGACAGGGAGAACACTGAAGCTTTCTTT.

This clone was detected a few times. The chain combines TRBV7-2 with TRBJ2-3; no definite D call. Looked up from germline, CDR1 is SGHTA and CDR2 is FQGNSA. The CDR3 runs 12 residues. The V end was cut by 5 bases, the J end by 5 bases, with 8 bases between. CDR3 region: CASSLAVDTQYF. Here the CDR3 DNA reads TGTGCCAGCAGCCTCGCAGTAGATACGCAGTATTTT.

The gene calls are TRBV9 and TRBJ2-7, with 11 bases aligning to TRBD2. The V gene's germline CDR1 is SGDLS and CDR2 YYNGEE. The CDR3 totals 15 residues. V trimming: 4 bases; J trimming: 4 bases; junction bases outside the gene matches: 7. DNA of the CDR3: TGTGCCAGCAGCCGCGGGACTAGCGGAGAATACGAGCAGTACTTC. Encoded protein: CASSRGTSGEYEQYF.

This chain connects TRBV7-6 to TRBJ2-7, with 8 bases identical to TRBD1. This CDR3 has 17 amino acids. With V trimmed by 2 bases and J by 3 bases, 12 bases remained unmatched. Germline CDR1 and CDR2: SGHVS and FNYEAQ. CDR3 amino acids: CASSLSPKLGTGYEQYF. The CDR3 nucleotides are TGTGCCAGCAGCTTAAGTCCAAAACTCGGGACAGGCTACGAGCAGTACTTC.